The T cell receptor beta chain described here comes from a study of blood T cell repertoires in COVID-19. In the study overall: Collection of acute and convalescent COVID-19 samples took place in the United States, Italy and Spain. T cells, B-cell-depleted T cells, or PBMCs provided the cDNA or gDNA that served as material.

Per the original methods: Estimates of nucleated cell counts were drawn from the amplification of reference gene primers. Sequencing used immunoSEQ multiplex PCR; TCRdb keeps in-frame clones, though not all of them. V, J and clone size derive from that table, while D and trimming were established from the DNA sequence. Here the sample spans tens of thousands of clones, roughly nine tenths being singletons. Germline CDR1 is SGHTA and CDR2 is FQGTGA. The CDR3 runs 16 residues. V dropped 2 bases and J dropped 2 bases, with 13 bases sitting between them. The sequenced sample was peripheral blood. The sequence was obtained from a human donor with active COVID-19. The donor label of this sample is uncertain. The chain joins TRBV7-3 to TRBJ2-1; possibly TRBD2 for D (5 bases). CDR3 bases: TGTGCCAGCAGCTTAGCCTCGGGAACTACCTACAATGAGCAGTTCTTC. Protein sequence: CASSLASGTTYNEQFF. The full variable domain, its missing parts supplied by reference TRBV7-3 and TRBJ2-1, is GAGVSQTPSNKVTEKGKYVELRCDPISGHTALYWYRQSLGQGPEFLIYFQGTGAADDSGLPNDRFFAVRPEGSVSTLKIQRTERGDSAVYLCASSLASGTTYNEQFFGPGTRLTVL.